The clone carrying this T cell receptor beta chain was counted only a few times. The antigen remains unidentified. The entry originates in a study of neoadjuvant anti-PD-1 for oral cavity cancer. Study outcomes and limitations: Non-responders to neoadjuvant nivolumab had significantly more clonal PBMC T cells than responders.

TCRdb's table, derived via immunoSEQ multiplex PCR, lists solely in-frame clones and lacks some. Here the sample spans tens of thousands of clones, 80% to 90% being singletons. V dropped 5 bases and J dropped 7 bases, with 11 bases sitting between them. Germline V gene data show CDR1 as SGHVS and CDR2 as FQNEAQ. CDR3 size: 13 residues. The chain joins TRBV7-8 to TRBJ1-4; D gene unclear. This TCR came from a person between 35 and 79 years old with oral cavity squamous cell carcinoma. This specimen was PBMCs, taken before nivolumab (anti-PD-1) treatment. The DNA for the CDR3 is TGTGCCAGCAGCCTAACACTTTTTGAAAAACTGTTTTTT. Protein: CASSLTLFEKLFF.